The present entry profiles one TCR beta chain with its context. This specimen belongs to a study of cytomegalovirus exposure and HLA in healthy donors. Germline-derived CDR1 and CDR2 are LGHNA and YNFKEQ. The length of the CDR3 is 15 residues. Trimming shortened V by 5 bases and J by 4 bases, and 17 bases separated the two germline ends. PCR primers comprised 60 Vbeta and 13 Jbeta primers. Profiled with immunoSEQ multiplex PCR; TCRdb holds only in-frame clones, not every one. Its table records 140,000 to 150,000 clones. Despite likely unrecorded immune exposures, the donors were nominally healthy at the time of sampling.

The sequencing sample was made of PBMCs. The rearrangement links TRBV4-2 to TRBJ2-5; D perhaps matches TRBD2 (6 bases). The TCR comes from a male donor in good health and CMV-seronegative. CDR3 amino acids: CASSYPGSGGETQYF. In DNA, the CDR3 is TGTGCCAGCAGCTATCCGGGATCCGGGGGAGAGACCCAGTACTTC.